A single sample gave rise to the 28 T cell receptor beta chains below, sequenced in a study of molecular identifiers for immune sequencing clone quantification (dated by TCRdb to the late 2010s). To prepare the library, PCR was applied. The instrument given in TCRdb is Illumina HiSeq 4000. TCRdb reprocessed the public reads (quality trimming at Q25 with fastp, clone calling with MiXCR) and kept in-frame beta chains. All rows with the same CDR3 protein become a single entry with the most common DNA and genes. This sample lists around 82,000 distinct CDR3 sequences; roughly 20% were detected once. Around 0.8% of the sample is held by the ten biggest clonotypes. Sequencing input: naive CD8+ T cells from blood, with Jurkat cell RNA spiked in. This sample's cell subset or site label indicates: FACS-sorted CD8+CD4-CCR7+CD45RA+ naive T cells. These receptors originate from a human donor in good health. Some libraries in this study had Jurkat cell RNA spiked in.

This clonotype was counted many times. V is TRBV11-3 and J is TRBJ2-7; 7 bases line up with TRBD1. In germline, CDR1 is SGHNT, CDR2 YENEEA. Germline trimming cut 2 bases from V and 5 bases from J; bases unmatched to any gene: 6. The CDR3 sequence is 14 residues long. CDR3 sequence: CASSLRDRANEQYF. CDR3 in DNA: TGTGCCAGCAGCTTACGGGACAGAGCGAACGAGCAGTACTTC.

Ten or more counts support this clonotype. V and J are TRBV10-3 and TRBJ2-3; no clear D gene. Germline CDR1 ENHRY, CDR2 SYGVKD. Trimming pared 3 bases from V and 2 bases from J, leaving 12 bases between. There are 15 residues in the CDR3. This CDR3 reads CAISEGVGVTDTQYF. The CDR3 coding sequence is TGTGCCATCAGTGAAGGTGTAGGAGTCACAGATACGCAGTATTTT.

This clonotype was found many times. V and J are TRBV12-5 and TRBJ1-5; D is undetermined. Germline loops: CDR1 LGHNT, CDR2 FRNRAP. The V end lost 3 bases, the J end lost 0 bases, and 12 bases lay between the germline ends. CDR3 size: 16 residues. The chain's CDR3 is CASGLLTPYSNQPQHF. The CDR3 DNA reads as TGTGCTAGTGGTTTATTGACACCATATAGCAATCAGCCCCAGCATTTT.

This clonotype was found many times. The V gene is TRBV7-9, the J gene TRBJ1-2; tentative D call: TRBD1 (5 bases). The CDR3 runs 14 residues. Looked up from germline, CDR1 is SEHNR and CDR2 is FQNEAQ (reference sequence). Trimming removed 5 bases at V and 3 bases at J, with 13 bases between. In DNA form, the CDR3 reads TGTGCCAGCAGCCGAATGACAGATTACTATGGCTACACCTTC. Protein product: CASSRMTDYYGYTF.

This clonotype was detected many times. As DNA, the CDR3 is TGTGCCACCAGCAGAGATTCCGGACAGGGGGTGTACGAGCAGTACTTC. Encoded protein: CATSRDSGQGVYEQYF. This chain connects TRBV15 to TRBJ2-7; TRBD1 agrees at 10 bases. Germline V CDR1 and CDR2: LNHNV, YYDKDF (reference sequence). The CDR3 extends over 16 amino acids. V was clipped by 0 bases and J by 4 bases; unmatched bases: 6.

V gene TRBV19 combines with J gene TRBJ2-3; TRBD2 matches at 7 bases. This CDR3 is built from 15 residues. The ends lost 11 bases at V and 7 bases at J; junction bases unmatched: 18. The V gene's germline CDR1 is LNHDA and CDR2 SQIVND (reference sequence). CDR3 sequence: CASQFASGRWNTQYF. CDR3 DNA sequence: TGTGCCTCTCAGTTTGCGTCCGGGAGGTGGAATACGCAGTATTTT.

V usage is TRBV9 and J usage is TRBJ2-3; 9 nucleotides align to TRBD2. The CDR3 totals 16 residues. The ends lost 4 bases at V and 6 bases at J; junction bases unmatched: 12. The V gene's germline CDR1 is SGDLS and CDR2 YYNGEE. The CDR3 DNA is TGTGCCAGCAGCACCCTACCGGGTAGCGGGGGTGATACGCAGTATTTT. This translates into CASSTLPGSGGDTQYF.

This clonotype was picked up many times. V gene TRBV7-9 combines with J gene TRBJ2-2; a possible D gene is TRBD2 (6 bases). The CDR3 extends over 15 amino acids. From germline, CDR1 is SEHNR and CDR2 FQNEAQ (reference sequence). V gave up 5 bases and J gave up 1 base, with 11 bases separating them. The CDR3 nucleotides read TGTGCCAGCAGCCGAGCGGGCCTGAACACCGGGGAGCTGTTTTTT. Its protein is CASSRAGLNTGELFF.

The rearrangement joins TRBV6-2 or TRBV6-3 to TRBJ2-7; D might be TRBD2 (5 bases). V lost 6 bases and J lost 2, with 14 bases in between. The CDR3 sequence is 14 residues long. CDR1 and CDR2 (germline): MNHEY, SVGEGT. CDR3 bases: TGTGCCAGCAGGGTTGGCGGAGGCCCCTACGAGCAGTACTTC. It yields the protein CASRVGGGPYEQYF.

In this sample, this clonotype turned up many times. The chain employs TRBV19 and TRBJ2-5; possible D gene TRBD1, 5 bases. Germline-derived CDR1 and CDR2 are LNHDA and SQIVND (reference sequence). There are 15 residues in the CDR3. V was trimmed by 5 bases and J by 5 bases, leaving 18 bases between them. The CDR3 DNA is TGTGCCAGTAGTTCGAGACAGACCGCCCGGGAGACCCAGTACTTC. Translating gives CASSSRQTARETQYF.

The chain joins TRBV5-6 to TRBJ2-3, with unresolved D. Trimming took 0 bases from V and 0 from J, leaving 5 bases between them. The germline V gene encodes CDR1 SGHDT and CDR2 YYEEEE. This CDR3 region has 14 residues. CDR3 nucleotide sequence: TGTGCCAGCAGCTTGGGTTACAGCACAGATACGCAGTATTTT. Amino acids: CASSLGYSTDTQYF.

This clonotype was seen more than once but under ten times. Since a much larger clone is just one base distant, this may be a read error. The V call is TRBV5-6, the J call TRBJ2-1; tentatively, D is TRBD2 (5 bases). Germline-derived CDR1 and CDR2 are SGHDT and YYEEEE. The CDR3 extends over 15 amino acids. CDR3 nucleotide sequence: TGTGCCTGCAGCTTTCGCGGGTATTCGTTGAATGAGCAGTTCTTC. Its translation is CACSFRGYSLNEQFF. The whole variable domain, filled in from reference TRBV5-6 and TRBJ2-1, reads DAGVTQSPTHLIKTRGQQVTLRCSPKSGHDTVSWYQQALGQGPQFIFQYYEEEERQRGNFPDRFSGHQFPNYSSELNVNALLLGDSALYLCACSFRGYSLNEQFFGPGTRLTVL.

This clonotype turned up a few times. The chain has TRBV6-5 and TRBJ2-1; D is possibly TRBD2 (5 bases). The CDR3 loop spans 17 amino acids. V shed 5 bases and J shed 6 bases, with 23 bases lying between them. Germline lookup yields CDR1 MNHEY and CDR2 SVGAGI. The CDR3 sequence: CASSARSSPSYFNEQFF. DNA of the CDR3: TGTGCCAGCAGTGCTCGGTCTAGCCCTTCTTACTTCAATGAGCAGTTCTTC.

The table lists this clonotype with many counts. This chain links TRBV12-3 or TRBV12-4 with TRBJ2-1, with D maybe TRBD1 (5 bases). The length of the CDR3 is 16 residues. Trimming took 4 bases from V and 7 from J, leaving 20 bases between them. Here the CDR3 DNA reads TGTGCCAGCAGTTCCTGGACAAGGGGCTTGGGAAATGAGCAGTTCTTC. It yields the protein CASSSWTRGLGNEQFF.

This clonotype was recorded many times. CDR3 sequence (DNA): TGCGCCAGCAGCTTGGCCCCAGGCAACAATCAGCCCCAGCATTTT. Translation gives CASSLAPGNNQPQHF. The chain combines TRBV5-1 with TRBJ1-5; D not certain. The CDR3 is 15 amino acids. The V gene lost 0 bases and the J gene lost 3 bases, with 10 bases spanning the gap. From germline, CDR1 is SGHRS and CDR2 YFSETQ.

This clonotype was counted many times. The CDR3 protein is CASSQGVGGVTDTQYF. The CDR3 coding sequence is TGCGCCAGCAGCCAAGGTGTGGGAGGAGTCACAGATACGCAGTATTTT. J is TRBJ2-3 and V is TRBV4-3; possible D gene TRBD2, 6 bases. The germline CDR1 and CDR2 sequences are LGHNA and YSLEER. V lost 1 base, J lost 2 bases, and 13 bases lay in between. CDR3 size: 16 residues.

This clonotype was recorded many times. The chain uses TRBV5-4 and TRBJ2-1; D not resolved. The germline CDR1 and CDR2 sequences are SGHNT and YYREEE (reference sequence). The CDR3 runs to 11 residues. The V and J ends lost 4 bases and 5 bases respectively, with 4 bases between them. The CDR3 DNA reads as TGTGCCAGCAGCGCCGACAATGAGCAGTTCTTC. Its protein is CASSADNEQFF.

The sample holds many counts of this clonotype. The chain has TRBV4-2 and TRBJ1-3, with D unresolved. This CDR3 is 12 amino acids long. Germline CDR1 reads LGHNA; CDR2 reads YNFKEQ. Trimming took off 2 bases at V and 6 bases at J, with 5 bases between the two ends. The CDR3 DNA reads as TGTGCCAGCAGCCAATCGGAAAACACCATATATTTT. Translating it yields CASSQSENTIYF.

This chain uses TRBV18 with TRBJ1-2, with 9 bases lining up with TRBD1. The V segment lost 2 bases and the J segment 4 bases; nucleotides outside the gene matches: 14. The CDR3 is 18 residues long. The germline CDR1 and CDR2 sequences are KGHSH and LQKENI. The DNA of the CDR3 is TGTGCCAGCTCACCAAAGGAACCCCGGACAGGGGCGGGCTATGGCTACACCTTC. It translates to CASSPKEPRTGAGYGYTF.

The table lists this clonotype with a few counts. This sequence joins TRBV7-9 and TRBJ1-2; no clear D. This CDR3 has 16 residues. Trimming left V 5 bases short and J 4 bases short, with 20 bases between. CDR1 is SEHNR, CDR2 FQNEAQ, per germline (reference sequence). The CDR3 spells CASSVTYSPGGYGYTF. The CDR3 DNA reads TGTGCCAGCAGCGTTACCTACAGTCCGGGAGGCTATGGCTACACCTTC.

This clonotype was found many times. The genes are TRBV6-5 and TRBJ1-1; no clear D. This CDR3 has 15 amino acids. Germline CDR1 and CDR2: MNHEY and SVGAGI. Between the trimmed V and J ends, which lost 2 bases and 0 bases, there was a span of 10 bases. Written as DNA, the CDR3 is TGTGCCAGCAGTTACGCCCAGGCCTTGAACACTGAAGCTTTCTTT. It encodes CASSYAQALNTEAFF.

A note on this clonotype: A much larger clone lies a single base off, so this may be a read error. This chain links TRBV5-6 with TRBJ2-2, with D unclear. From germline, CDR1 is SGHDT and CDR2 YYEEEE. This CDR3 is built from 12 residues. DNA for the CDR3: TGTGGCAGCAGCTCCGCGTCCCGGGAGCTGTTTTTT. Its translation: CGSSSASRELFF.

This clonotype was observed at least ten times. The CDR3 here is CASSPPGGGNQPQHF. CDR3 nucleotide sequence: TGTGCCAGCTCACCACCGGGGGGGGGCAATCAGCCCCAGCATTTT. The chain is built from TRBV18 and TRBJ1-5; D perhaps matches TRBD1 (5 bases). This CDR3 has 15 amino acids. The germline CDR1 and CDR2 sequences are KGHSH and LQKENI. Between the trimmed V and J ends, which lost 0 bases and 2 bases, there was a span of 8 bases.

This clonotype showed up many times. CDR3 amino acids: CASRGGTIGGETQYF. The CDR3 bases are TGTGCCAGCAGAGGGGGAACCATAGGAGGGGAGACCCAGTACTTC. The chain is built from TRBV6-5 and TRBJ2-5; D is tentatively TRBD1 or TRBD2 (6 bases each). The CDR3 length is 15 residues. Germline V CDR1 and CDR2: MNHEY, SVGAGI. Trimming pared 6 bases from V and 5 bases from J, leaving 19 bases between.

As regards this clonotype: It may be a read error: a sequence one base away is much more abundant. This rearrangement joins TRBV27 to TRBJ1-5; TRBD2 is a possible D gene (5 bases). The tail of the sequence fits TRBJ2-3 better, so the J call may be wrong. The CDR3 is 13 residues long. CDR1 MNHEY and CDR2 SMNVEV come from the germline V gene (reference sequence). CDR3 DNA: TGTGCCAGCAGTTTTACCGGGGAGCAGCCCCAGTATTTT. Amino acids: CASSFTGEQPQYF.

This clonotype was recorded many times. The gene calls are TRBV7-9 and TRBJ2-3, with D tentatively TRBD1 (5 bases). CDR3 length equals 16 residues. Germline CDR1 reads SEHNR; CDR2 reads FQNEAQ (reference sequence). The germline V and J ends were trimmed by 5 bases and 3 bases, with 18 bases remaining between them. Here the CDR3 DNA reads TGTGCCAGCAGCCTCCAGGTCCCGTGGACAACAGATACGCAGTATTTT. Translation: CASSLQVPWTTDTQYF.

This clonotype was seen at least ten times. The rearrangement joins TRBV28 to TRBJ1-2; no clear D. Germline V lookup: CDR1 MDHEN, CDR2 SYDVKM. This CDR3 is 13 amino acids long. Trimming took off 1 base at V and 7 bases at J, with 10 bases between the two ends. CDR3 amino acids: CASSLYGTSGYTF. CDR3 bases: TGTGCCAGCAGTTTATATGGAACGAGTGGCTACACCTTC.

This clonotype was picked up many times. The chain joins TRBV27 to TRBJ2-7, with 8 positions matching TRBD2. The CDR3 consists of 15 residues. V was pared by 5 bases and J by 5 bases, with 11 bases of the junction left unmatched. CDR1 and CDR2 (germline): MNHEY, SMNVEV (reference sequence). The CDR3 reads CASSPPGAGVDEQYF. The CDR3 region has the DNA TGTGCCAGCAGTCCGCCAGGAGCGGGAGTGGACGAGCAGTACTTC.